This TCR beta chain was recorded in a study of cytomegalovirus exposure and HLA in healthy donors. At the time of sampling, donors were nominally healthy, though unrecorded immune exposures were likely. Notes on the study in general: Presence/absence analyses supposed approximately even sequencing depth among donors. There were several of the most significant clusters that appeared linked to common viral pathogens in a later analysis. Donors belonging to an Asian-associated ancestry cluster reportedly showed fewer N-insertions in productive TCRs than the roughly 670-donor mean, according to what a later analysis found.

About this clone itself: The antigen remains unidentified.

CDR3 size: 16 residues. Looked up from germline, CDR1 is SGHAT and CDR2 is FQDESV (reference sequence). V was shortened by 3 bases and J by 3 bases, with 14 bases between the two germline ends. The PCR used 60 Vbeta and 13 Jbeta primers. Produced via immunoSEQ multiplex PCR; TCRdb's table is partial and in-frame only. This sample has some 130,000 clones; over 75% occur once, and the top ten carry about 4.3%. Sequences were obtained from PBMCs. The chain recombines TRBV11-1 with TRBJ2-2, with D possibly TRBD1 on 5 matching bases. This receptor was identified in a male donor in good health and CMV-seropositive. The CDR3 protein is CASSFLQGLYTGELFF. The DNA for the CDR3 is TGTGCCAGCAGCTTTCTGCAGGGCTTGTACACCGGGGAGCTGTTTTTT. The full variable domain, with the rest looked up from reference TRBV11-1 and TRBJ2-2, is EAEVAQSPRYKITEKSQAVAFWCDPISGHATLYWYRQILGQGPELLVQFQDESVVDDSQLPKDRFSAERLKGVDSTLKIQPAELGDSAMYLCASSFLQGLYTGELFFGEGSRLTVL.